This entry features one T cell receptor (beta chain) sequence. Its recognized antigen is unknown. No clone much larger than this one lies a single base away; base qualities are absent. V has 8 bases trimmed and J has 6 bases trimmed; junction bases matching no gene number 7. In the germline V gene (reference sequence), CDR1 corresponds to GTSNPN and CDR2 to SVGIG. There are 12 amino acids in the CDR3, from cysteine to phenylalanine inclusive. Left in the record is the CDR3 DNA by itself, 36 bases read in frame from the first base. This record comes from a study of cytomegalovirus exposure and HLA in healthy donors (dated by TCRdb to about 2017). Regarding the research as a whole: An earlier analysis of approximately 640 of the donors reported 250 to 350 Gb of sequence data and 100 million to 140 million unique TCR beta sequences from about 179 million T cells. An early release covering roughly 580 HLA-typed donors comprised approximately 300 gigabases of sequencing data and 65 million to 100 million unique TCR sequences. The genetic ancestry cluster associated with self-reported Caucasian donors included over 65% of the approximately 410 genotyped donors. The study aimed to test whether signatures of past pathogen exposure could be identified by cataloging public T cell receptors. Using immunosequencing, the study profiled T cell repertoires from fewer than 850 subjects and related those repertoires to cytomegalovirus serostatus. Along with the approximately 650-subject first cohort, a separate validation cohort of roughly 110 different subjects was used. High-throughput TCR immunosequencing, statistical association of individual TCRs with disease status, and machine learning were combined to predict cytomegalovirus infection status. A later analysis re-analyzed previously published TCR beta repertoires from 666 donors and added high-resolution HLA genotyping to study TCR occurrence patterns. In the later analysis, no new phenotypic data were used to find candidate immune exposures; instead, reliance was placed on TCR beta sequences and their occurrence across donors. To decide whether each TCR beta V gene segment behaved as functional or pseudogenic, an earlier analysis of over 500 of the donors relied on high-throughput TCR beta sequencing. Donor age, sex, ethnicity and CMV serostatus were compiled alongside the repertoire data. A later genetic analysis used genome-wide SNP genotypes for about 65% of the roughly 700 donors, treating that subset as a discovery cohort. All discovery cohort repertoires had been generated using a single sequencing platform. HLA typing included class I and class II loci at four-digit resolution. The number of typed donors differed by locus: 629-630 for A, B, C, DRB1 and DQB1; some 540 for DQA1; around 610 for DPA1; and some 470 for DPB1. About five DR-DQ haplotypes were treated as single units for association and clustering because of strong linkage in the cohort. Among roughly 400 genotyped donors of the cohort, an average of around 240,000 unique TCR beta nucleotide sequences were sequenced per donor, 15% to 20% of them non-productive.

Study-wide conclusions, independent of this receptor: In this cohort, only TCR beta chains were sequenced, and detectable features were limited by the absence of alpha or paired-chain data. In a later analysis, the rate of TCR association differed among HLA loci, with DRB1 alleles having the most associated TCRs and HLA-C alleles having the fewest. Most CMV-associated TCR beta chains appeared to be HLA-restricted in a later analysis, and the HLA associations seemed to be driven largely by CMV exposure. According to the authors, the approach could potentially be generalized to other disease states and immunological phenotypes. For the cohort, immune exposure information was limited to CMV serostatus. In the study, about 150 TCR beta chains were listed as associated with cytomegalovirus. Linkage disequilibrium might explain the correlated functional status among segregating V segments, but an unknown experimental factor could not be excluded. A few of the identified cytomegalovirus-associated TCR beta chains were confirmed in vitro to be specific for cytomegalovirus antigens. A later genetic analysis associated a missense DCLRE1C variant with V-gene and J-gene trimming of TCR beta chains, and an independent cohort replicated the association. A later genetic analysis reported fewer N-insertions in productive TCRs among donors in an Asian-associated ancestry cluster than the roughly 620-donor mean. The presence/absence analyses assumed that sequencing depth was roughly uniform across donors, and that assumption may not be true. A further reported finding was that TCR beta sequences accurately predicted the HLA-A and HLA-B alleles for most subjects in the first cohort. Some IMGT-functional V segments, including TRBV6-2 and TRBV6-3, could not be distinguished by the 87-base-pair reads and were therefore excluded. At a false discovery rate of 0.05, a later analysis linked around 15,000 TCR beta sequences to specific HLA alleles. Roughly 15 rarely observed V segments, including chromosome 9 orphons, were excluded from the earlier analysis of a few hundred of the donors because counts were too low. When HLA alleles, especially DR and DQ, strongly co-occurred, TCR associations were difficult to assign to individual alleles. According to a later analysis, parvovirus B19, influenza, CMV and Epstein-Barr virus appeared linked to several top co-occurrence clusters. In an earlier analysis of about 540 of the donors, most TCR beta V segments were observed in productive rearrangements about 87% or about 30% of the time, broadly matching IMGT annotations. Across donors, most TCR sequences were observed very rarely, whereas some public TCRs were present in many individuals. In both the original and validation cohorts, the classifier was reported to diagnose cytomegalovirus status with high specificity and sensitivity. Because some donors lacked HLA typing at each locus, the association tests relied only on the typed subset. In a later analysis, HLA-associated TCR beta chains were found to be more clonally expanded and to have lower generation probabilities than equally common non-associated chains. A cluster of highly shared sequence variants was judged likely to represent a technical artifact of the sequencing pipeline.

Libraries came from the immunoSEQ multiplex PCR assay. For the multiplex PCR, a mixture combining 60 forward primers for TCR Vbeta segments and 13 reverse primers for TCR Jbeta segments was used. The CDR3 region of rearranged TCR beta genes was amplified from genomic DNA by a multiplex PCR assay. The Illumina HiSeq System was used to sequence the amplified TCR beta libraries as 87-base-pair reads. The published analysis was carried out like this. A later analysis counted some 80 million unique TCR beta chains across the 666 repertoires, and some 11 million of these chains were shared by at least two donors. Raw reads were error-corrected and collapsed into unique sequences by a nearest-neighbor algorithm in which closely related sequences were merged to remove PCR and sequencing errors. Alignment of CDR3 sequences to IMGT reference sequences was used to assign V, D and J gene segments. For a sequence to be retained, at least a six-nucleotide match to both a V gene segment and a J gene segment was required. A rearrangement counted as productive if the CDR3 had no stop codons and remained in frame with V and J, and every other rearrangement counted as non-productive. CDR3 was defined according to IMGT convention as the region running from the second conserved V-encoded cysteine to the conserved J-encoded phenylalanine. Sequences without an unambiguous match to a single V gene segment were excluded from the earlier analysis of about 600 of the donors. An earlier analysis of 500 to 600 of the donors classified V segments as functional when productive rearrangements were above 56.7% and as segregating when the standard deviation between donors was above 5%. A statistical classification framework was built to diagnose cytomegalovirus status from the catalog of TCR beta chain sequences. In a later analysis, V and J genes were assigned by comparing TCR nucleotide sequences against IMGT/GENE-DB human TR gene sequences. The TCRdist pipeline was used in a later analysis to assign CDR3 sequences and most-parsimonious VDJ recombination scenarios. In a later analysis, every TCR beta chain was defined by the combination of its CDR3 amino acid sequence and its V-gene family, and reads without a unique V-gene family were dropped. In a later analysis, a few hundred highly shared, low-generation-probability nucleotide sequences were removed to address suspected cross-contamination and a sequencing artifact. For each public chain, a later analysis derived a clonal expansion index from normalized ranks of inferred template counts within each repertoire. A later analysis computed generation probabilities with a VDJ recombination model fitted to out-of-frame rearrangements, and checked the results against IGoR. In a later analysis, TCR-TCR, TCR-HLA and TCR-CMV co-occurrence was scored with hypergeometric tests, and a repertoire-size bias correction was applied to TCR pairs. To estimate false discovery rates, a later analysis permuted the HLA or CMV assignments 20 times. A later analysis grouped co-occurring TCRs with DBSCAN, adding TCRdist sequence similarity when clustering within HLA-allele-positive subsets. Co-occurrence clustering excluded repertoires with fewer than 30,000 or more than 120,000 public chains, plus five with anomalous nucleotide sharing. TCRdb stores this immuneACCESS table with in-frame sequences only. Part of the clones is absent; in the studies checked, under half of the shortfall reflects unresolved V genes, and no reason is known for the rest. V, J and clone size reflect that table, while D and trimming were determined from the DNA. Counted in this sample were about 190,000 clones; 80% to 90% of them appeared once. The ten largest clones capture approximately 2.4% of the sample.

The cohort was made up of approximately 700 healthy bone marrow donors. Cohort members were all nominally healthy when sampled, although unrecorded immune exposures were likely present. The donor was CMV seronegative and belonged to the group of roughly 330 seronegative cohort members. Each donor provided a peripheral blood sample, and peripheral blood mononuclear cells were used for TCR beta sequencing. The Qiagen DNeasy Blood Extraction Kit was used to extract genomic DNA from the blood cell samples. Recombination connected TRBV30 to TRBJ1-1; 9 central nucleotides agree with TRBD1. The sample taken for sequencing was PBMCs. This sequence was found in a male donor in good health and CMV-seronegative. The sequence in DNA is TGTGCCGGAGGGACAGGGACCCCTGAAGCTTTCTTT. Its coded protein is CAGGTGTPEAFF.